These 16 T cell receptor beta chains came from one sample sequenced in a study of patients and donors after allogeneic stem cell transplantation. TCRdb fed the RT-PCR reads into MiXCR, producing one record per CDR3 protein. This sample has 900,000 to 1,000,000 distinct CDR3 sequences, with approximately 19% found just once. Sequencing input: blood, either unsorted or a sorted T cell fraction (not recorded which). These receptors all come from a human donor who was either an allogeneic HSCT recipient or a stem cell or donor lymphocyte infusion donor (not recorded which). It is not recorded whose cells these are; they may come from a transplant donor.

This CDR3 reads CSAVTGARYEQYF. The CDR3 DNA is TGCAGTGCCGTAACAGGGGCCCGCTACGAGCAGTACTTC. This sequence joins TRBV20-1 and TRBJ2-7; TRBD1 agrees at 7 bases. Germline lookup yields CDR1 DFQATT and CDR2 SNEGSKA (reference sequence). The J segment lost 3 bases and the V segment lost 6 bases, leaving 8 bases of the junction unmatched. The CDR3 is 13 residues long.

The J gene is TRBJ2-3, the V gene TRBV7-9, with a tentative D call TRBD2 (5 bases). CDR1 is SEHNR and CDR2 is FQNEAQ in the germline V gene (reference sequence). The V and J ends lost 0 bases and 10 bases respectively, with 17 bases between them. There are 15 residues in the CDR3. The CDR3 nucleotides read TGTGCCAGCAGCTTAGCGGCTAGCCAATTTGGCTCGCAGTATTTT. This codes for CASSLAASQFGSQYF.

The chain uses TRBV19 and TRBJ1-2; D gene ambiguous. With 3 bases removed from V and 6 bases from J, the gap between germline ends came to 8 bases. CDR1 LNHDA and CDR2 SQIVND come from the germline V gene (reference sequence). This CDR3 contains 12 residues. The CDR3 loop reads CASSILGNGYTF. CDR3 DNA: TGTGCCAGTAGTATTTTAGGGAATGGCTACACCTTC.

The chain has TRBV24-1 and TRBJ2-1; the D gene is possibly TRBD1 (6 bases). V was cut by 4 bases and J by 8 bases, with 20 bases left in between. This CDR3 is 16 amino acids long. From germline, CDR1 is KGHDR and CDR2 SFDVKD. CDR3: CATSDTRDTAWDEQFF. The CDR3 nucleotides are TGTGCCACCAGTGACACCCGGGACACGGCCTGGGATGAGCAGTTCTTC.

The chain uses TRBV7-9 and TRBJ1-1; 7 bases are a match to TRBD1. The CDR3 has 15 residues. V lost 0 bases and J lost 3; bases outside the gene matches: 4. Per the germline V gene, CDR1 is SEHNR and CDR2 is FQNEAQ (reference sequence). The CDR3 sequence is CASSLARQGHTEAFF. For the CDR3, the DNA is TGTGCCAGCAGCTTAGCTAGACAGGGTCACACTGAAGCTTTCTTT. The entire variable domain, with the rest obtained from reference TRBV7-9 and TRBJ1-1, is as follows: DTGVSQNPRHKITKRGQNVTFRCDPISEHNRLYWYRQTLGQGPEFLTYFQNEAQLEKSRLLSDRFSAERPKGSFSTLEIQRTEQGDSAMYLCASSLARQGHTEAFFGQGTRLTVV.

This clonotype was counted ten times or more. This rearrangement joins TRBV10-3 to TRBJ2-3; D is perhaps TRBD1 or TRBD2 (5 bases each). The V and J ends lost 0 bases and 5 bases respectively, with 9 bases between them. The germline gives CDR1 ENHRY, CDR2 SYGVKD. This CDR3 contains 14 residues. This CDR3 reads CAISESIGGDTQYF. CDR3 coding DNA: TGTGCCATCAGTGAGTCGATTGGGGGAGATACGCAGTATTTT.

Only a few counts were recorded for this clonotype. The CDR3 sequence is CASVPGGRDTQYF. DNA for the CDR3: TGTGCCAGCGTCCCGGGAGGGCGAGATACGCAGTATTTT. The J gene is TRBJ2-3, the V gene TRBV3-1; 8 bases line up with TRBD2. This CDR3 comprises 13 residues. The ends lost 8 bases at V and 5 bases at J; junction bases unmatched: 6. Germline CDR1 is LGHDT and CDR2 is YNNKEL (reference sequence).

V gene TRBV5-6 combines with J gene TRBJ2-5; the D gene is possibly TRBD2 (6 bases). V dropped 5 bases and J dropped 6 bases, with 14 bases sitting between them. Germline CDR1 and CDR2: SGHDT and YYEEEE. The CDR3 is made up of 13 amino acids. The CDR3 protein is CASRPAGRKTQYF. In DNA form, the CDR3 reads TGTGCCAGCAGGCCGGCGGGGAGAAAGACCCAGTACTTC.

This clonotype was seen only a few times. The chain combines TRBV5-1 with TRBJ2-6; 7 positions agree with TRBD1. V was pared by 6 bases and J by 2 bases, with 2 bases of the junction left unmatched. The CDR3 contains 14 residues. The germline CDR1 and CDR2 sequences are SGHRS and YFSETQ. In nucleotides, the CDR3 is TGCGCCAGCATTGGGACAGCTGGGGCCAACGTCCTGACTTTC. Translation: CASIGTAGANVLTF.

This clonotype was detected many times. The genes are TRBV6-1 and TRBJ1-3; D call uncertain. V was trimmed by 6 bases and J by 0 bases, leaving 6 bases between them. The CDR3 is made up of 13 amino acids. The germline V gene has CDR1 MNHNS and CDR2 SASEGT. CDR3 nucleotides: TGTGCCAGCAGCCCAGTCTCTGGAAACACCATATATTTT. This translates into CASSPVSGNTIYF.

The genes are TRBV20-1 and TRBJ2-5; D is ambiguous. With 3 bases removed from V and 4 bases from J, the gap between germline ends came to 18 bases. This CDR3 is 15 amino acids long. Germline V CDR1 and CDR2: DFQATT, SNEGSKA (reference sequence). The CDR3 reads CSASYLDKGGETQYF. Here the CDR3 DNA reads TGCAGTGCTAGTTACCTCGACAAGGGCGGAGAGACCCAGTACTTC.

DNA for the CDR3: TGTGCCAGCAGCTTAGTTTCAGTCAGGGGAGTCTCTGGGGCCAACGTCCTGACTTTC. Translation: CASSLVSVRGVSGANVLTF. This chain joins TRBV11-1 and TRBJ2-6; TRBD1 might be the D (6 bases). The CDR3 runs 19 residues. Trimming took 1 base from V and 0 from J, leaving 16 bases between them. Germline loops: CDR1 SGHAT, CDR2 FQDESV (reference sequence).

This clonotype was observed at least ten times. The chain recombines TRBV12-3 or TRBV12-4 with TRBJ1-2; TRBD1 might be the D (5 bases). Trimming took 7 bases from V and 0 from J, leaving 12 bases between them. The CDR3 loop spans 14 amino acids. The CDR3, as DNA: TGTGCCAGCAATCCGGGGGGACCTAACTATGGCTACACCTTC. It yields the protein CASNPGGPNYGYTF.

This clonotype showed up just a few times. The V gene is TRBV6-2 or TRBV6-3, the J gene TRBJ2-3; the D gene is possibly TRBD1 (6 bases). V was shortened by 8 bases and J by 0 bases, with 12 bases between the two germline ends. Germline V gene data show CDR1 as MNHEY and CDR2 as SVGEGT. The CDR3 extends over 14 amino acids. The CDR3 DNA reads TGTGCCAGCGGAAAGGGGGTCAGCACAGATACGCAGTATTTT. This encodes CASGKGVSTDTQYF.

The rearrangement links TRBV7-6 to TRBJ2-1, with unresolved D. CDR1 is SGHVS, CDR2 FNYEAQ, per germline. Trimming removed 2 bases from V and 5 bases from J, with 10 bases in between. The CDR3 covers 14 residues. The CDR3 DNA follows: TGTGCCAGCAGCTTACGGAAATACGACAATGAGCAGTTCTTC. Protein product: CASSLRKYDNEQFF.

The chain links TRBV20-1 to TRBJ2-1; the match to TRBD2 covers 13 bases. J lost 7 bases, V lost 3 bases, and 9 bases had no gene match. This CDR3 spans 16 amino acids. Germline loops: CDR1 DFQATT, CDR2 SNEGSKA (reference sequence). The chain's CDR3 is CSARDRTSGRANEQFF. CDR3 nucleotide sequence: TGCAGTGCTAGGGATCGCACTAGCGGGAGGGCTAATGAGCAGTTCTTC.